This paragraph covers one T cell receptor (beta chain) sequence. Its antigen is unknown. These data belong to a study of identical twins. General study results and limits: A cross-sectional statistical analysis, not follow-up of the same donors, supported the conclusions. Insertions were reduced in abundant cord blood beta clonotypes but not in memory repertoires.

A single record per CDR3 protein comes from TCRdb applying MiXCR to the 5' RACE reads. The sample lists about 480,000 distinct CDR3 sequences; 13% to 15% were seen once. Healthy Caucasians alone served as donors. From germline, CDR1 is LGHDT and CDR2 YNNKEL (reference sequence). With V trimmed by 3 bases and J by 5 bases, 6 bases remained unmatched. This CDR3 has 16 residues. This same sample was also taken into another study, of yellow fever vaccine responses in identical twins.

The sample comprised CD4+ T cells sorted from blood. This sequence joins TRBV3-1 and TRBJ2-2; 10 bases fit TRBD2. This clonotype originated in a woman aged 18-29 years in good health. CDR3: CASSHVGLAVTGELFF. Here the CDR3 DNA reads TGTGCCAGCAGCCACGTCGGACTAGCGGTTACCGGGGAGCTGTTTTTT.